Presented here are 8 T cell receptor beta chains from one specimen sequenced in a study of lymphopenia after photon versus proton radiotherapy. Profiling relied on immunoSEQ multiplex PCR, and the TCRdb table lists in-frame clones only, not all of them. The sample comprises 30,000 to 35,000 clones, 89% of which are singletons, and around 6.7% rests with the top ten. The sequencing here drew on peripheral blood, taken from a patient treated with proton-based radiotherapy. These receptors were obtained from a woman in her 70s with pancreatic cancer. Some clones in this sample may be carry-over from other donors' samples.

The J gene is TRBJ1-5, the V gene TRBV7-9; weak D call: TRBD1 (5 bases). Germline CDR1 is SEHNR and CDR2 is FQNEAQ (reference sequence). Trimming took off 3 bases at V and 2 bases at J, with 8 bases between the two ends. The CDR3 extends over 14 amino acids. The CDR3 here is CASSFGAGNQPQHF. The CDR3 bases are TGTGCCAGCAGCTTTGGGGCAGGCAATCAGCCCCAGCATTTT.

This clone was counted only a few times. The chain links TRBV6-5 to TRBJ2-1, with TRBD2 as a possible D gene (6 bases). Trimming shortened V by 6 bases and J by 4 bases, and 16 bases separated the two germline ends. Germline V gene sequence: CDR1 MNHEY, CDR2 SVGAGI. The CDR3 is made up of 15 amino acids. Here the CDR3 DNA reads TGTGCCAGCAGGGAGGGACTGGGAGAATACAATGAGCAGTTCTTC. Translating gives CASREGLGEYNEQFF.

The V call is TRBV4-2, the J call TRBJ2-3; no reliable D call. Germline V gives CDR1 LGHNA, CDR2 YNFKEQ. This CDR3 has 18 residues. V was shortened by 0 bases and J by 1 base, with 17 bases between the two germline ends. The CDR3: CASSQDYSETDRTDTQYF. As DNA, the CDR3 is TGTGCCAGCAGCCAAGATTACAGCGAAACAGACCGCACAGATACGCAGTATTTT.

This clone was seen a handful of times. The V and J genes are TRBV11-1 and TRBJ2-1, with a weak D call TRBD1 (5 bases). This CDR3 spans 15 amino acids. The germline CDR1 and CDR2 sequences are SGHAT and FQDESV (reference sequence). V shed 1 base and J shed 5 bases, with 12 bases lying between them. DNA of the CDR3: TGTGCCAGCAGCTTAGAGGTAGCAGGGAACAATGAGCAGTTCTTC. Encoded protein: CASSLEVAGNNEQFF.

This clone was counted between two and nine times. The chain combines TRBV4-1 with TRBJ2-7; the D is unclear. V dropped 2 bases and J dropped 0 bases, with 11 bases sitting between them. The CDR3 has 15 amino acids. CDR1 and CDR2 (germline): MGHRA, YSYEKL. The CDR3 region is CASSQSHFSSYEQYF. In nucleotides, the CDR3 is TGCGCCAGCAGCCAATCGCACTTTAGCTCCTACGAGCAGTACTTC.

The chain joins TRBV5-1 to TRBJ2-7, with D perhaps matching TRBD1 or TRBD2 (6 bases each). The CDR3 covers 16 residues. Germline assignment: CDR1 SGHRS and CDR2 YFSETQ. V was clipped by 0 bases and J by 1 base, with 14 bases between them. CDR3 sequence: CASSLAETRGSYEQYF. Here the CDR3 DNA reads TGCGCCAGCAGCTTGGCCGAGACTAGGGGGTCCTACGAGCAGTACTTC. The full variable domain, rest sourced from reference TRBV5-1 and TRBJ2-7, is KAGVTQTPRYLIKTRGQQVTLSCSPISGHRSVSWYQQTPGQGLQFLFEYFSETQRNKGNFPGRFSGRQFSNSRSEMNVSTLELGDSALYLCASSLAETRGSYEQYFGPGTRLTVT.

This clone was observed a handful of times. This chain joins TRBV11-3 and TRBJ2-3; D is undetermined. Trimming left V 5 bases short and J 3 bases short, with 12 bases between. CDR1 is SGHNT and CDR2 is YENEEA in the germline V gene. The CDR3 is 14 residues long. For the CDR3, the DNA is TGTGCCAGCAGCCCCCGAGACTTGACAGATACGCAGTATTTT. Protein product: CASSPRDLTDTQYF.

CDR3 loop: CASQHWNTEAFF. As DNA, the CDR3 is TGTGCCAGTCAACATTGGAACACTGAAGCTTTCTTT. The gene calls are TRBV19 and TRBJ1-1; D ambiguous. The CDR3 sequence is 12 residues long. V was clipped by 8 bases and J by 1 base, with 8 bases between them. Looked up from germline, CDR1 is LNHDA and CDR2 is SQIVND (reference sequence).